These T cell receptor beta chains were read from a single sample in a study of blood T cell repertoires in COVID-19. Sequencing used immunoSEQ multiplex PCR; TCRdb keeps in-frame clones, though not all of them. The sample contains tens of thousands of clones, approximately 80% of which appear only once. The sample taken for sequencing was peripheral blood. The receptors originated from a woman aged 60-75 years with acute or convalescent COVID-19. The CDR3 runs from the conserved cysteine through the conserved F or W. D genes are given only for firm matches. Size tells how often a clone was seen (once, few, many) or the class of an expanded clone, and some rows leave it out.

d_call: TRBD1
j_call: TRBJ2-7
clone_size: -
v_call: TRBV6-5
cdr3_nt: TGTGCCAGCAGGTTGACAGGGGCTAGCTCCTACGAGCAGTACTTC
cdr3_aa: CASRLTGASSYEQYF

d_call: -
j_call: TRBJ2-2
clone_size: -
v_call: TRBV28
cdr3_nt: TGTGCCAGCAGGCCGGGGACATTCACCGGGGAGCTGTTTTTT
cdr3_aa: CASRPGTFTGELFF

d_call: -
j_call: TRBJ2-3
clone_size: -
v_call: TRBV6-5
cdr3_nt: TGTGCCAGCAGTCGACAGGAGATGAGCACAGATACGCAGTATTTT
cdr3_aa: CASSRQEMSTDTQYF

d_call: TRBD1
j_call: TRBJ2-2
clone_size: -
v_call: TRBV11-2
cdr3_nt: TGTGCCAGCAGCCCAGGACTGGGACAGGGTACCCACACCGGGGAGCTGTTTTTT
cdr3_aa: CASSPGLGQGTHTGELFF

d_call: -
j_call: TRBJ1-2
clone_size: -
v_call: TRBV21-1
cdr3_nt: TGTGCCAGCAGCAAAGGGAGGTATGGCTACACCTTC
cdr3_aa: CASSKGRYGYTF

d_call: -
j_call: TRBJ1-1
clone_size: once
v_call: TRBV7-3
cdr3_nt: TGTGCCAGCAGCTCCTTCGGAGACACTGAAGCTTTCTTT
cdr3_aa: CASSSFGDTEAFF

d_call: -
j_call: TRBJ1-4
clone_size: few
v_call: TRBV3-1/TRBV3-2
cdr3_nt: TGTGCCAGCAGCCAACAGGGAGGGGGACCGAATGAAAAACTGTTTTTT
cdr3_aa: CASSQQGGGPNEKLFF

d_call: -
j_call: TRBJ2-1
clone_size: once
v_call: TRBV7-7
cdr3_nt: TGTGCTAGCAGCTTAAACGAGGGCTGGGATGAGCAGTTCTTC
cdr3_aa: CASSLNEGWDEQFF

d_call: TRBD2
j_call: TRBJ2-1
clone_size: -
v_call: TRBV6-1
cdr3_nt: TGTGCCAGCAGTGAAATTTGGGCGGGAGGTCAGAATGAGCAGTTCTTC
cdr3_aa: CASSEIWAGGQNEQFF

d_call: TRBD1
j_call: TRBJ1-6
clone_size: few
v_call: TRBV27
cdr3_nt: TGTGCCAGCACCCCGGGACAGCTTAATTCACCCCTCCACTTT
cdr3_aa: CASTPGQLNSPLHF

d_call: TRBD2
j_call: TRBJ2-1
clone_size: -
v_call: TRBV10-3
cdr3_nt: TGTGCCATCATGACGGGAGGGCCTCGTCGCTACAATGAGCAGTTCTTC
cdr3_aa: CAIMTGGPRRYNEQFF

d_call: TRBD1
j_call: TRBJ1-5
clone_size: -
v_call: TRBV30
cdr3_nt: TGTGCCTGGAGTGCCGGGACAGGGGATAATCAGCCCCAGCATTTT
cdr3_aa: CAWSAGTGDNQPQHF

d_call: -
j_call: TRBJ2-3
clone_size: -
v_call: TRBV21-1
cdr3_nt: TGTGCCAGCGTCAAGGGTCTAGCGGGAGGGCCAGATACGCAGTATTTT
cdr3_aa: CASVKGLAGGPDTQYF

d_call: TRBD2
j_call: TRBJ2-5
clone_size: -
v_call: TRBV3-1/TRBV3-2
cdr3_nt: TGTGCCAGCAGCAGACGGACTAGCGGGCTTAGACAAGAGACCCAGTACTTC
cdr3_aa: CASSRRTSGLRQETQYF

d_call: -
j_call: TRBJ2-3
clone_size: -
v_call: TRBV27
cdr3_nt: TGTGCCAGCAGTTTTAAGGGGCCCACAGATACGCAGTATTTT
cdr3_aa: CASSFKGPTDTQYF

d_call: -
j_call: TRBJ2-4
clone_size: -
v_call: TRBV6-6
cdr3_nt: TGTGCCAGCAGTTACAGCGACAGTTCACAGTACTTC
cdr3_aa: CASSYSDSSQYF

d_call: TRBD2
j_call: TRBJ2-3
clone_size: -
v_call: TRBV11-2
cdr3_nt: TGTGCCAGCAGCCCTAGACTAGCAGGGAGTAATACGCAGTATTTT
cdr3_aa: CASSPRLAGSNTQYF

d_call: -
j_call: TRBJ1-6
clone_size: -
v_call: TRBV2
cdr3_nt: TGTGCCAGCAGTGGGGGACTGGCCAATTCACCCCTCCACTTT
cdr3_aa: CASSGGLANSPLHF

d_call: TRBD1
j_call: TRBJ2-7
clone_size: once
v_call: TRBV10-1
cdr3_nt: TGCGCCAGCAGTGTCGGACAGGCGAGATCCTACGAGCAGTACTTC
cdr3_aa: CASSVGQARSYEQYF

d_call: -
j_call: TRBJ2-3
clone_size: -
v_call: TRBV7-3
cdr3_nt: TGTGCCAGCAGTCTGGGCCGCCTCACAGATACGCAGTATTTT
cdr3_aa: CASSLGRLTDTQYF

d_call: -
j_call: TRBJ1-2
clone_size: -
v_call: TRBV3-1/TRBV3-2
cdr3_nt: TGTGCCAGCAGCCAACGGGGGGCAGAAATTAACTATGGCTACACCTTC
cdr3_aa: CASSQRGAEINYGYTF

d_call: -
j_call: TRBJ1-5
clone_size: -
v_call: TRBV5-5
cdr3_nt: TGTGCCAGCAGCCTTCGAGGCAATCAGCCCCAGCATTTT
cdr3_aa: CASSLRGNQPQHF

d_call: -
j_call: TRBJ1-2
clone_size: -
v_call: TRBV6-5
cdr3_nt: TGTGCCACCAGACAGGCTAACTATGGCTACACCTTC
cdr3_aa: CATRQANYGYTF

d_call: TRBD2
j_call: TRBJ2-5
clone_size: -
v_call: TRBV28
cdr3_nt: TGTGCCACCGTCGGACTAGCGGGGGGGAGAGGGGCCCAGTACTTC
cdr3_aa: CATVGLAGGRGAQYF

d_call: TRBD2
j_call: TRBJ2-1
clone_size: -
v_call: TRBV11-3
cdr3_nt: TGTGCCAGCAGCTTAGCTAGCGGGGCCCTCACCTACAATGAGCAGTTCTTC
cdr3_aa: CASSLASGALTYNEQFF

d_call: -
j_call: TRBJ1-3
clone_size: -
v_call: TRBV5-4
cdr3_nt: TGTGCCAGCAGTAGGACAGCCACTCCTGGAAACACCATATATTTT
cdr3_aa: CASSRTATPGNTIYF

d_call: -
j_call: TRBJ2-3
clone_size: -
v_call: TRBV30
cdr3_nt: TGTGCCTGGAGTCTGCTCGGGACACCTGCAGCAGATACGCAGTATTTT
cdr3_aa: CAWSLLGTPAADTQYF

d_call: -
j_call: TRBJ1-5
clone_size: -
v_call: TRBV29-1
cdr3_nt: TGCAGCGTTGATTGGCGGCCCGGGGATGACGGGCAGCCCCAGCATTTT
cdr3_aa: CSVDWRPGDDGQPQHF

d_call: -
j_call: TRBJ1-4
clone_size: -
v_call: TRBV9
cdr3_nt: TGTGCCAGCAGCGTAGGACAGTCAAATGAAAAACTGTTTTTT
cdr3_aa: CASSVGQSNEKLFF

d_call: -
j_call: TRBJ1-5
clone_size: -
v_call: TRBV28
cdr3_nt: TGTGCCAGCAGTTTTGTCCGTCTTAGCAATCAGCCCCAGCATTTT
cdr3_aa: CASSFVRLSNQPQHF

d_call: -
j_call: TRBJ2-1
clone_size: -
v_call: TRBV30
cdr3_nt: TGTGCCTGGAGTGCCCTAGGTGCCGTTAGCTCCTACAATGAGCAGTTCTTC
cdr3_aa: CAWSALGAVSSYNEQFF

d_call: TRBD1
j_call: TRBJ2-3
clone_size: -
v_call: TRBV9
cdr3_nt: TGTGCCAGCAGCGTAAGGGGGGACAGGGCCACAGATACGCAGTATTTT
cdr3_aa: CASSVRGDRATDTQYF

d_call: -
j_call: TRBJ2-3
clone_size: once
v_call: TRBV5-4
cdr3_nt: TGTGCCAGCAGCTTGACGGGGTCCACAGATACGCAGTATTTT
cdr3_aa: CASSLTGSTDTQYF

d_call: -
j_call: TRBJ2-2
clone_size: -
v_call: TRBV19
cdr3_nt: TGTGCCAGTTCAGGCCAGGGGCCCGGGGAGCTGTTTTTT
cdr3_aa: CASSGQGPGELFF

d_call: TRBD1
j_call: TRBJ1-1
clone_size: -
v_call: TRBV6-5
cdr3_nt: TGTGCCAGCAGTCCTGGGACAGGGAACACTGAAGCTTTCTTT
cdr3_aa: CASSPGTGNTEAFF

d_call: TRBD2
j_call: TRBJ2-1
clone_size: -
v_call: TRBV6-2/TRBV6-3
cdr3_nt: TGTGCCAGCAGTACTAGCGGGGGGACCTACAATGAGCAGTTCTTC
cdr3_aa: CASSTSGGTYNEQFF

d_call: -
j_call: TRBJ1-3
clone_size: few
v_call: TRBV7-2
cdr3_nt: TGTGCCAGCAGTCAACAGGGAAATGGAAACACCATATATTTT
cdr3_aa: CASSQQGNGNTIYF

d_call: -
j_call: TRBJ1-2
clone_size: -
v_call: TRBV23-1
cdr3_nt: TGCGGATGGCGGGTAAACTATGGCTACACCTTC
cdr3_aa: CGWRVNYGYTF

d_call: -
j_call: TRBJ1-6
clone_size: -
v_call: TRBV30
cdr3_nt: TGTGCCTGGAACCTCGAACTTGGGCGATATAATTCACCCCTCCACTTT
cdr3_aa: CAWNLELGRYNSPLHF

d_call: TRBD1
j_call: TRBJ1-3
clone_size: -
v_call: TRBV13
cdr3_nt: TGTGCCAGCAGCGCCTGGACAGGAGGTAGAAACACCATATATTTT
cdr3_aa: CASSAWTGGRNTIYF

d_call: -
j_call: TRBJ2-6
clone_size: -
v_call: TRBV7-3
cdr3_nt: TGTGCCAGCAGCCTCACAGCTGGGGCCAACGTCCTGACTTTC
cdr3_aa: CASSLTAGANVLTF

d_call: -
j_call: TRBJ1-2
clone_size: few
v_call: TRBV6-5
cdr3_nt: TGTGCCAGCAGTCTATTAGGCAGGGCGGGCTACACCTTC
cdr3_aa: CASSLLGRAGYTF

d_call: TRBD1
j_call: TRBJ2-7
clone_size: -
v_call: TRBV6-1
cdr3_nt: TGTGCCAGCAGTGAACCGGGACAGCTGTCCTACGAGCAGTACTTC
cdr3_aa: CASSEPGQLSYEQYF

d_call: TRBD2
j_call: TRBJ2-1
clone_size: -
v_call: TRBV4-2
cdr3_nt: TGTGCCAGCAGCCCGATGGGACTAGCGGGCCGATACAATGAGCAGTTCTTC
cdr3_aa: CASSPMGLAGRYNEQFF

d_call: TRBD1
j_call: TRBJ1-3
clone_size: -
v_call: TRBV11-2
cdr3_nt: TGTGCCAGCAGCTCGACCGGGACAGGCTTCAAGGTGGACACCATATATTTT
cdr3_aa: CASSSTGTGFKVDTIYF

d_call: TRBD1
j_call: TRBJ1-4
clone_size: -
v_call: TRBV28
cdr3_nt: TGTGCCAGCAGTGCGGCCCGCAGCAGGGGGCTTGGGGAAAAACTGTTTTTT
cdr3_aa: CASSAARSRGLGEKLFF

d_call: TRBD1
j_call: TRBJ1-3
clone_size: -
v_call: TRBV9
cdr3_nt: TGTGCCAGCAGCCTCACAGGGGGCTTGGGAAACACCATATATTTT
cdr3_aa: CASSLTGGLGNTIYF

d_call: TRBD1
j_call: TRBJ2-5
clone_size: -
v_call: TRBV9
cdr3_nt: TGTGCCAGCAGCGACCGGCCCGGGACAGAAGAGACCCAGTACTTC
cdr3_aa: CASSDRPGTEETQYF

d_call: -
j_call: TRBJ2-3
clone_size: -
v_call: TRBV25-1
cdr3_nt: TGTGCCAGCAGTGAAGGTAGCGGCACAGATACGCAGTATTTT
cdr3_aa: CASSEGSGTDTQYF

d_call: TRBD1
j_call: TRBJ1-2
clone_size: once
v_call: TRBV5-6
cdr3_nt: TGTGCCAGCAGCTTCCGGGACAGGGGTTTCGATGGCTACACCTTC
cdr3_aa: CASSFRDRGFDGYTF

d_call: TRBD1
j_call: TRBJ2-5
clone_size: -
v_call: TRBV19
cdr3_nt: TGTGCCAGTAGGCTGGGACAGGGGGCTCAAGAGACCCAGTACTTC
cdr3_aa: CASRLGQGAQETQYF

d_call: TRBD1
j_call: TRBJ1-1
clone_size: few
v_call: TRBV18
cdr3_nt: TGTGCCAGCTCCCCCACAACAGGGGGGGCAACTGAAGCTTTCTTT
cdr3_aa: CASSPTTGGATEAFF

d_call: -
j_call: TRBJ2-7
clone_size: -
v_call: TRBV5-4
cdr3_nt: TGTGCCAGCAGCCCCACGGGGGTCTCCTACGAGCAGTACTTC
cdr3_aa: CASSPTGVSYEQYF

d_call: -
j_call: TRBJ1-6
clone_size: -
v_call: TRBV5-8
cdr3_nt: TGTGCCAGCACCCTCTCCCGAGCGTCAGCGAGGTCACCCCTCCACTTT
cdr3_aa: CASTLSRASARSPLHF

d_call: -
j_call: TRBJ2-4
clone_size: -
v_call: TRBV3-1/TRBV3-2
cdr3_nt: TGTGCCAGCAGCTCTGGGGAGCTTAGGATTCAGTACTTC
cdr3_aa: CASSSGELRIQYF

d_call: TRBD1
j_call: TRBJ1-4
clone_size: few
v_call: TRBV5-1
cdr3_nt: TGCGCCAGCAGCTTGTTGGGACAGGGGACGTTGTCGGATGAAAAACTGTTTTTT
cdr3_aa: CASSLLGQGTLSDEKLFF

d_call: -
j_call: TRBJ1-1
clone_size: -
v_call: TRBV2
cdr3_nt: TGTGCCAGCAGTCCTCAGTCCTTGAACACTGAAGCTTTCTTT
cdr3_aa: CASSPQSLNTEAFF